The T cell receptor (beta chain) under discussion was sequenced for a study of T-cell reconstitution after alpha-beta-depleted transplantation in children. Findings and limits, study-wide: Several hundred graft clones that had expanded were reportedly the source of alpha-beta T cells about two months after transplant.

There are a few counts of this clonotype. The target antigen is unknown. A TCRbeta library incorporating unique molecular identifiers was prepared. TCRdb re-called the PCR reads with MiXCR, one entry per CDR3 protein. This sample has some 100,000 distinct CDR3 sequences; about 22% occur once, and the top ten carry roughly a fifth. V was trimmed by 5 bases and J by 0 bases, leaving 14 bases between them. Germline CDR1 SGHRS, CDR2 YFSETQ. The CDR3 is 15 residues long. The rearrangement links TRBV5-1 to TRBJ1-1; no definite D call. The clonotype originates from a boy aged 2-15 years with acute lymphoblastic leukemia, due to receive a stem cell transplant. The sample consisted of PBMCs, taken before TCRalphabeta/CD19-depleted stem cell transplant. The CDR3 bases are TGCGCCAGCAGAGGGCTCGAGGGTTTGAACACTGAAGCTTTCTTT. Its protein product is CASRGLEGLNTEAFF.